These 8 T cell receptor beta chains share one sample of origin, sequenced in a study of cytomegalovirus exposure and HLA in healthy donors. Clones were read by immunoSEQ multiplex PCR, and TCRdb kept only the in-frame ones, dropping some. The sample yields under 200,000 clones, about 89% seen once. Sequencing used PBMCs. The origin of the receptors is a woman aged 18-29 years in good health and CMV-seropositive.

This CDR3 reads CASSLLGENTIYF. In nucleotides, the CDR3 is TGTGCCAGCAGCCTTCTCGGGGAAAACACCATATATTTT. The J gene is TRBJ1-3, the V gene TRBV5-4; D remains unclear. This CDR3 comprises 13 residues. V lost 4 bases and J 6 bases, leaving 11 bases between the germline ends. Per the germline V gene, CDR1 is SGHNT and CDR2 is YYREEE (reference sequence).

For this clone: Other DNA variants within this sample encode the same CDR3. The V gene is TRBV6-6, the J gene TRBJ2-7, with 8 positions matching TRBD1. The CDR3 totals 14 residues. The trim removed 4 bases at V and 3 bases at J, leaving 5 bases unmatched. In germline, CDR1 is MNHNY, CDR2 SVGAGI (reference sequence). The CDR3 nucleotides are TGTGCCAGCAGTTCCGGGACAGGAGTCTACGAGCAGTACTTC. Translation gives CASSSGTGVYEQYF.

The chain's CDR3 is CASSQEPGNTGELFF. CDR3 in DNA: TGCGCCAGCAGCCAAGAACCGGGTAACACCGGGGAGCTGTTTTTT. The rearrangement joins TRBV4-1 to TRBJ2-2; no firm D call. From germline, CDR1 is MGHRA and CDR2 YSYEKL. V was shortened by 0 bases and J by 2 bases, with 7 bases between the two germline ends. The CDR3 spans 15 residues.

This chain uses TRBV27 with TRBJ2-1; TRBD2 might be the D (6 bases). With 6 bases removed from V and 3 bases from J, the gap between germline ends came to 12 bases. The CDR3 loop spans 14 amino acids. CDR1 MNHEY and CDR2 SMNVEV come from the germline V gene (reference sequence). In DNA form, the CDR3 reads TGTGCCAGCAGCTCGGGACTGAACTACAATGAGCAGTTCTTC. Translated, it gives CASSSGLNYNEQFF.

For the CDR3, the DNA is TGCGCCAGCAGCTTGGAGGGGGGGACCCTGAACACCGGGGAGCTGTTTTTT. Protein sequence: CASSLEGGTLNTGELFF. This chain links TRBV5-1 with TRBJ2-2, with D maybe TRBD2 (7 bases). The V end was cut by 0 bases, the J end by 1 base, with 13 bases between. Per the germline V gene, CDR1 is SGHRS and CDR2 is YFSETQ. The CDR3 consists of 17 residues.

The CDR3 reads CASSQGLAGDEQYF. The CDR3 region has the DNA TGTGCCAGCAGCCAAGGTCTAGCGGGAGATGAGCAGTACTTC. The rearrangement uses TRBV4-2 and TRBJ2-7; 10 bases align to TRBD2. V shed 1 base, J shed 7 bases, and the junction held 4 bases outside the gene matches. The CDR3 is 14 amino acids. Per the germline V gene, CDR1 is LGHNA and CDR2 is YNFKEQ.

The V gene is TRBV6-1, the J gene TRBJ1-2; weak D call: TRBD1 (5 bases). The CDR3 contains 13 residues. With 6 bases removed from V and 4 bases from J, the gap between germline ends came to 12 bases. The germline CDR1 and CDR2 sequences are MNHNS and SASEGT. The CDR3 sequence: CASRPGGSYGYTF. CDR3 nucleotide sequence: TGTGCCAGCAGACCGGGGGGTTCCTATGGCTACACCTTC.

CDR3 in amino acids: CASRGQKTGTLNEQFF. The CDR3 nucleotides read TGTGCCAGCAGAGGGCAAAAGACCGGGACTCTAAATGAGCAGTTCTTC. V and J are TRBV27 and TRBJ2-1, with D possibly being TRBD2 (6 bases). The CDR3 sequence is 16 residues long. V was cut by 6 bases and J by 7 bases, with 22 bases left in between. The germline CDR1 and CDR2 sequences are MNHEY and SMNVEV (reference sequence).